One sample yielded the 3 T cell receptor beta chains listed below, sequenced in a study of blood T cell repertoires in COVID-19. TCRdb's copy holds only in-frame clones and misses some; the assay was immunoSEQ multiplex PCR. The sample carries some 240,000 clones, 85% to 90% recorded once. Sequencing was done on a sample of peripheral blood. These receptors were obtained from a woman in her forties who had recovered from COVID-19.

This chain connects TRBV9 to TRBJ2-1; 10 bases agree with TRBD2. Germline values: CDR1 SGDLS, CDR2 YYNGEE. The ends lost 0 bases at V and 7 bases at J; junction bases unmatched: 7. This CDR3 region has 16 residues. DNA for the CDR3: TGTGCCAGCAGCGTAGCAGCGGGAGGGGACGAGAATGAGCAGTTCTTC. Encoded protein: CASSVAAGGDENEQFF.

This clone was observed a handful of times. The chain uses TRBV7-9 and TRBJ1-1; D not certain. In germline, CDR1 is SEHNR, CDR2 FQNEAQ (reference sequence). The CDR3 extends over 12 amino acids. The germline V and J ends were trimmed by 10 bases and 5 bases, with 14 bases remaining between them. CDR3 sequence (DNA): TGTGCCACCAACGGAGCCCGGACTGAAGCTTTCTTT. Protein: CATNGARTEAFF.

The chain employs TRBV10-2 and TRBJ2-7, with a weak D call TRBD2 (5 bases). The CDR3 runs to 12 residues. The germline gives CDR1 WSHSY, CDR2 SAAADI. The V gene lost 9 bases and the J gene lost 3 bases, with 12 bases spanning the gap. The CDR3 coding sequence is TGCGCCAGAAGCCTGGCGGGCTACGAGCAGTACGTC. Its protein product is CARSLAGYEQYV.